Listed below are T cell receptor beta chains from one sample, sequenced in a study of PD-1 and CTLA-4 blockade in melanoma. Measured with immunoSEQ multiplex PCR; TCRdb has only the in-frame clones, and not every one. The sample holds roughly 16,000 clones, 73% seen once. Specimen: CD8+ T cells from peripheral blood, collected before anti-PD-1 treatment. The receptors shown here come from a human donor with melanoma. Each CDR3 is given without its conserved first and last residue. The D gene is left open where the match is weak.

v_gene: TRBV12-3/TRBV12-4; d_gene: TRBD2; j_gene: TRBJ2-7; CDR3aa: ASLAGGSYEQY
v_gene: TRBV29-1; d_gene: NA; j_gene: TRBJ1-1; CDR3aa: SYGAGEMNTEAF
v_gene: TRBV10-3; d_gene: TRBD2; j_gene: TRBJ2-7; CDR3aa: AISELLAGADEQY
v_gene: TRBV5-6; d_gene: NA; j_gene: TRBJ2-7; CDR3aa: ASRDGQTYEQY
v_gene: TRBV5-1; d_gene: NA; j_gene: TRBJ2-2; CDR3aa: ASSLGYGVSGELF
v_gene: TRBV12-3/TRBV12-4; d_gene: NA; j_gene: TRBJ2-1; CDR3aa: ASSLGLNNEQF
v_gene: TRBV4-2; d_gene: TRBD1; j_gene: TRBJ1-2; CDR3aa: ASSQVGQGSSRDGYT
v_gene: TRBV19; d_gene: NA; j_gene: TRBJ2-1; CDR3aa: ASSIGGLQGPAYNEQF
v_gene: TRBV5-1; d_gene: TRBD2; j_gene: TRBJ2-7; CDR3aa: ASSLAGTTPNEQY
v_gene: TRBV11-3; d_gene: TRBD1; j_gene: TRBJ2-2; CDR3aa: ASSWPTTGTGELF
v_gene: TRBV13; d_gene: TRBD1; j_gene: TRBJ1-3; CDR3aa: ASSRAGTGHGNTIY
v_gene: TRBV10-3; d_gene: TRBD1; j_gene: TRBJ1-1; CDR3aa: ATSRDSGPEAF
v_gene: TRBV6-6; d_gene: TRBD1; j_gene: TRBJ1-3; CDR3aa: ASRGQGSGNTIY
v_gene: TRBV20-1; d_gene: TRBD2; j_gene: TRBJ2-1; CDR3aa: SAFPRGEF
v_gene: TRBV5-1; d_gene: NA; j_gene: TRBJ1-2; CDR3aa: ASSLVDMVSGDGYT
v_gene: TRBV3-1/TRBV3-2; d_gene: NA; j_gene: TRBJ1-5; CDR3aa: ASSQDLGENQPQH
v_gene: TRBV2; d_gene: NA; j_gene: TRBJ1-1; CDR3aa: ASSDVGRGPEAF
v_gene: TRBV27; d_gene: NA; j_gene: TRBJ1-2; CDR3aa: ASSLEWGYGYT
v_gene: TRBV5-1; d_gene: NA; j_gene: TRBJ1-1; CDR3aa: ASSSGGWTEAF
v_gene: TRBV5-6; d_gene: NA; j_gene: TRBJ1-2; CDR3aa: ASSLVGASNYGYT
v_gene: TRBV30; d_gene: NA; j_gene: TRBJ1-1; CDR3aa: AWRADDRGAF
v_gene: TRBV10-1; d_gene: NA; j_gene: TRBJ2-7; CDR3aa: ASSAGRTYEQY
v_gene: TRBV12-3/TRBV12-4; d_gene: NA; j_gene: TRBJ2-3; CDR3aa: ASSAGYTDTQY
v_gene: TRBV27; d_gene: NA; j_gene: TRBJ2-2; CDR3aa: ASTPGRTGELF
v_gene: TRBV11-2; d_gene: NA; j_gene: TRBJ2-1; CDR3aa: ASSLELGNEQF
v_gene: TRBV19; d_gene: TRBD2; j_gene: TRBJ2-1; CDR3aa: ASSSRLAGVREQF
v_gene: TRBV29-1; d_gene: TRBD1; j_gene: TRBJ2-1; CDR3aa: SAYPTGDVYNEQF
v_gene: TRBV13; d_gene: TRBD2; j_gene: TRBJ2-7; CDR3aa: ASSLASSLAGAKEQY
v_gene: TRBV29-1; d_gene: NA; j_gene: TRBJ2-1; CDR3aa: SVEGEGNSYNEQF
v_gene: TRBV6-6; d_gene: TRBD1; j_gene: TRBJ2-2; CDR3aa: ASSYLGQGGGELF
v_gene: TRBV6-5; d_gene: NA; j_gene: TRBJ2-3; CDR3aa: ASSYFLTDTQY
v_gene: TRBV19; d_gene: TRBD2; j_gene: TRBJ2-3; CDR3aa: ASSGGPSGGHPSTDTQY
v_gene: TRBV5-4; d_gene: NA; j_gene: TRBJ2-3; CDR3aa: ASSDRLDYYTDTQY
v_gene: TRBV4-1; d_gene: NA; j_gene: TRBJ2-2; CDR3aa: ASSQWDGTGELF
v_gene: TRBV3-1/TRBV3-2; d_gene: NA; j_gene: TRBJ2-5; CDR3aa: ASSQPLGPYETQY
v_gene: TRBV7-9; d_gene: NA; j_gene: TRBJ1-2; CDR3aa: ASSAGESNYGYT
v_gene: TRBV27; d_gene: NA; j_gene: TRBJ2-1; CDR3aa: ASSFGVQGGNEQF
v_gene: TRBV7-8; d_gene: TRBD2; j_gene: TRBJ2-1; CDR3aa: ASTRRSGGSYNEQF
v_gene: TRBV7-6; d_gene: TRBD2; j_gene: TRBJ2-3; CDR3aa: ASSSLLAGVSTDTQY
v_gene: TRBV5-8; d_gene: NA; j_gene: TRBJ2-3; CDR3aa: ASSLEAASTDTQY
v_gene: TRBV19; d_gene: TRBD1; j_gene: TRBJ2-5; CDR3aa: ASSIWDRDQETQY
v_gene: TRBV2; d_gene: NA; j_gene: TRBJ2-7; CDR3aa: ASRLRAGTYEQY
v_gene: TRBV5-6; d_gene: TRBD1; j_gene: TRBJ1-2; CDR3aa: ASSWVAAGTGNYGYT
v_gene: TRBV6-1; d_gene: NA; j_gene: TRBJ2-3; CDR3aa: ASSDSGARDTQY
v_gene: TRBV18; d_gene: NA; j_gene: TRBJ2-1; CDR3aa: ASSPADILNEQF
v_gene: TRBV6-5; d_gene: NA; j_gene: TRBJ1-1; CDR3aa: ASSYSGTNTEAF
v_gene: TRBV5-1; d_gene: TRBD1; j_gene: TRBJ1-1; CDR3aa: ASSPGTGLTEAF
v_gene: TRBV4-1; d_gene: NA; j_gene: TRBJ2-5; CDR3aa: ASSQDPNVQETQY
v_gene: TRBV7-9; d_gene: NA; j_gene: TRBJ2-3; CDR3aa: ASSPAGFTDTQY
v_gene: TRBV6-5; d_gene: NA; j_gene: TRBJ2-7; CDR3aa: ASGGISTYEQY
v_gene: TRBV5-1; d_gene: NA; j_gene: TRBJ1-4; CDR3aa: ASRLLSGVEKLF
v_gene: TRBV15; d_gene: TRBD2; j_gene: TRBJ2-2; CDR3aa: ATSGGTSRTGELF
v_gene: TRBV7-9; d_gene: TRBD2; j_gene: TRBJ2-1; CDR3aa: ASNGWLAGSSYNEQF